These T cell receptor beta chains were read from a single sample in a study of blood T cell repertoires in COVID-19. The data were produced by immunoSEQ multiplex PCR, yet TCRdb's version contains in-frame clones alone and is incomplete. This sample has under 500,000 clones, with 70% to 90% found just once. Sample: PBMCs or T cells enriched from blood (not recorded which). The receptors shown here come from a woman aged 18-29 years with acute COVID-19. Both conserved end residues are part of each CDR3. The D gene is left open where the match is weak.

TRBJ2-7	TRBV28	TRBD2	CASPPTSGRQLNEQYF	TGTGCCAGCCCCCCGACTAGCGGGCGGCAACTGAACGAGCAGTACTTC
TRBJ2-7	TRBV5-6	NA	CASSLFMGGYEQYF	TGTGCCAGCAGCTTGTTTATGGGGGGCTACGAGCAGTACTTC
TRBJ1-2	TRBV18	NA	CASSPVANYGYTF	TGTGCCAGCTCACCCGTCGCTAACTATGGCTACACCTTC
TRBJ1-1	TRBV14	NA	CASRTTGYDTEAFF	TGTGCCAGCAGAACTACAGGGTATGACACTGAAGCTTTCTTT
TRBJ2-3	TRBV4-1	TRBD2	CASSQRGLAGPTDTQYF	TGCGCCAGCAGCCAACGGGGACTAGCGGGACCCACAGATACGCAGTATTTT
TRBJ2-7	TRBV4-3	NA	CASSQDRAYEQYF	TGCGCCAGCAGCCAAGATCGGGCCTACGAGCAGTACTTC
TRBJ2-1	TRBV6-6	TRBD2	CASTEQASGRSEQFF	TGTGCCAGCACCGAACAGGCTAGCGGGAGAAGTGAGCAGTTCTTC
TRBJ2-7	TRBV3-1/TRBV3-2	TRBD2	CASSQGRGSYEQYF	TGTGCCAGCAGCCAAGGGCGGGGGTCCTACGAGCAGTACTTC
TRBJ2-7	TRBV19	TRBD2	CASSISPSGHYEQYF	TGTGCCAGTAGTATCTCCCCTAGCGGGCACTACGAGCAGTACTTC
TRBJ2-1	TRBV7-8	TRBD2	CASSTSSGGEQFF	TGTGCCAGCAGCACCTCTAGCGGGGGGGAGCAGTTCTTC